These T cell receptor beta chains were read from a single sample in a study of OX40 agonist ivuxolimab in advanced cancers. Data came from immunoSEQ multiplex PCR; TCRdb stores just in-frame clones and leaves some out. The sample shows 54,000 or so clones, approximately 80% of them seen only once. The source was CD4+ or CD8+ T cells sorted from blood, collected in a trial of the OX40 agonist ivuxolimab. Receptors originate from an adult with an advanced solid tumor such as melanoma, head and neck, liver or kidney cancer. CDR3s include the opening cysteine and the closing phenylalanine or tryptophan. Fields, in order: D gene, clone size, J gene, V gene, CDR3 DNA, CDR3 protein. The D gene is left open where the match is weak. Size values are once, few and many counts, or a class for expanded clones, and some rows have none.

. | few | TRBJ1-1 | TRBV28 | TGTGCCAGCAGGTTAGGAGGGACTGAAGCTTTCTTT | CASRLGGTEAFF
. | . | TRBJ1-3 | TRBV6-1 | TGTGCCAGCAGTGAACGAGGATCGTTGGCTGGAAACACCATATATTTT | CASSERGSLAGNTIYF
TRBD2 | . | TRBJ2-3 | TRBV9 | TGTGCCAGCAGCCCGGGACTAACGGTATCCTCTCCCGATACGCAGTATTTT | CASSPGLTVSSPDTQYF
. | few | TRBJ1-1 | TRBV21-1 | TGTGCCAGCAGCATTACCGGGACAGGTACCGAAGAAGCTTTCTTT | CASSITGTGTEEAFF
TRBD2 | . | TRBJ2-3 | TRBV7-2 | TGTGCCAGCAGCGTAGGAGCGGGGGGAGATACGCAGTATTTT | CASSVGAGGDTQYF
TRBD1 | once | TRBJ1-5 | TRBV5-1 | TGCGCCAGCAGCTTTGACTCAGGGGGAGGTCAGCCCCAGCATTTT | CASSFDSGGGQPQHF
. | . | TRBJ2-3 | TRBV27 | TGTGCCAGCAGTCCCTCGATCACAGATACGCAGTATTTT | CASSPSITDTQYF
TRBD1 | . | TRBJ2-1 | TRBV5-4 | TGTGCCAGCAGCCCGTGGGGACAGTCGGGGAATGAGCAGTTCTTC | CASSPWGQSGNEQFF
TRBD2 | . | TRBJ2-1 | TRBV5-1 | TGCGCCAGCAGCTGGCAACTAGCGGGTAACTATGAGCAGTTCTTC | CASSWQLAGNYEQFF
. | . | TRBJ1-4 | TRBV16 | TGTGCCAGCAGCCTTCGCGGCGACAGTAGTTCTGAAAAACTGTTTTTT | CASSLRGDSSSEKLFF
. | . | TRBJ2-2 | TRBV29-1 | TGCAGCGCCGAACCGGACGGTAACACCGGGGAGCTGTTTTTT | CSAEPDGNTGELFF
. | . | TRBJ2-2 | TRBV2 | TGTGCCAGCAGTGAGGACCATCGAAACGGGGAGCTGTTTTTT | CASSEDHRNGELFF
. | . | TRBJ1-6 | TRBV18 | TGTGCCAGCTATGAGTTTCAGAGCTCCTATAATTCACCCCTCCACTTT | CASYEFQSSYNSPLHF
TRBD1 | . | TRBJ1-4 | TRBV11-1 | TGTGCCAGCAGCTTATGGACAGGGAGCCATGAAAAACTGTTTTTT | CASSLWTGSHEKLFF
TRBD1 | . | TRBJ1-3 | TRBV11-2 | TGTGCCAGCAGCAAGGGACAGCTAAGCTCTGGAAACACCATATATTTT | CASSKGQLSSGNTIYF
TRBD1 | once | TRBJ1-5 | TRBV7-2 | TGTGCCAGCAGCCCTACAGGGGGCGGTAATCAGCCCCAGCATTTT | CASSPTGGGNQPQHF
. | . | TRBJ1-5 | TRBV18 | TGTGCCAGCTCATCGCAGGGCGCGTCCCCGAACCAGCCCCAGCATTTT | CASSSQGASPNQPQHF
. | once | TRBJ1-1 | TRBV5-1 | TGCGCCAGCAGGGGAAACGAGGGGACGAACACTGAAGCTTTCTTT | CASRGNEGTNTEAFF
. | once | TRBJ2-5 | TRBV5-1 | TGCGCCAGCAGCTTGGCCGGTGGGGCGCTCCAAGAGACCCAGTACTTC | CASSLAGGALQETQYF
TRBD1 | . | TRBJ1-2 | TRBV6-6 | TGTGCCAGCAGTCCCGCTCGACAGGGTTCCCATGGCTACACCTTC | CASSPARQGSHGYTF
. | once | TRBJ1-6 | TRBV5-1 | TGCGCCAGCAGCTTGGTTACAAATAATTCACCCCTCCACTTT | CASSLVTNNSPLHF
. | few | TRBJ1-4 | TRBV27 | TGTGCCAGCAGTTTACGTACTGGCAGGAAGAATGAAAAACTGTTTTTT | CASSLRTGRKNEKLFF
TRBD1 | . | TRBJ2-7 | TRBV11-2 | TGTGCCAGCAGCCAGGTAATAAGGGACAGCTCCTACGAGCAGTACTTC | CASSQVIRDSSYEQYF
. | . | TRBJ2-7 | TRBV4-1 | TGCGCCAGCAGCCAAGTCGTCGGCTACGAGCAGTACTTC | CASSQVVGYEQYF
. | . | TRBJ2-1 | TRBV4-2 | TGTGCCAGCAGCCAAGATTTCAGCGAGTCCTACAATGAGCAGTTCTTC | CASSQDFSESYNEQFF
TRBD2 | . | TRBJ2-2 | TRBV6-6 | TGTGCCAGCAGTCTAGGACTAGCGGGGACCGGGGAGCTGTTTTTT | CASSLGLAGTGELFF
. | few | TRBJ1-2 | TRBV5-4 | TGTGCCAGCACCTCGGGGGGAGTAGGGGAGGTAGGCGGCTACACCTTC | CASTSGGVGEVGGYTF
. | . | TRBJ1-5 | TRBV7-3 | TGTGCCAGCAGCCTGGGGAGTGGACAGCCCCAGCATTTT | CASSLGSGQPQHF
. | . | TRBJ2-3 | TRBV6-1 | TGTGCCAGCAGTGAGACTAAACTCGATACGCAGTATTTT | CASSETKLDTQYF
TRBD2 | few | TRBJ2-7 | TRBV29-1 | TGCAGCGTCGGACTAGCGGGGGGGCCGTTGGAGCAGTACTTC | CSVGLAGGPLEQYF
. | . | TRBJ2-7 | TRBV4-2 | TGTGCCAGCAGCCAAGAAAAGTTCCGGACTGACGAATACGAGCAGTACTTC | CASSQEKFRTDEYEQYF
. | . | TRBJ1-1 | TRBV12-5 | TGTGCTAGTGGTTTGGTCGGGGGGAGGAGAACTGAAGCTTTCTTT | CASGLVGGRRTEAFF
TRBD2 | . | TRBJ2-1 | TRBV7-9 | TGTGCCAGCAGCCCAAAGCGGGGGGGCCGAGTAGAGCAGTTCTTC | CASSPKRGGRVEQFF
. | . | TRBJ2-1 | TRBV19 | TGTGCCAGTAGTATTCGGCGGGATGGGTCGCGGGCGGATGAGCAGTTCTTC | CASSIRRDGSRADEQFF
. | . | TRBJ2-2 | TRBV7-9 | TGTGCCAGCCGGGGGGCAGGGACAGCCGGGGAGCTGTTTTTT | CASRGAGTAGELFF
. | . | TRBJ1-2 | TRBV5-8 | TGTGCCAGCACCTCGGGGGTCAATAACTATGGCTACACCTTC | CASTSGVNNYGYTF
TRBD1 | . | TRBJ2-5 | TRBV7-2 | TGTGCCAGCAGATGGGACAGGGACGGGGAGACCCAGTACTTC | CASRWDRDGETQYF
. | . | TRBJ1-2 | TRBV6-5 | TGTGCCAGCAGTGAGGGTGTTTATGGCTACACCTTC | CASSEGVYGYTF
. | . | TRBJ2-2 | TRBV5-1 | TGCGCCAGCGGCTGGGGGGCTCCCTCCGGGGAGCTGTTTTTT | CASGWGAPSGELFF
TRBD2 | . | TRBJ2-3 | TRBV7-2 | TGTGCCAGCAGCCGGACTAGCGGGGGGGCCCGCACAGATACGCAGTATTTT | CASSRTSGGARTDTQYF
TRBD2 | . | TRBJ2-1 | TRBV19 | TGTGCCAGTAGTCTTAGGTGGGGTAGCGGGAGTCCCCATGAGCAGTTCTTC | CASSLRWGSGSPHEQFF
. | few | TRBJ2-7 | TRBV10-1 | TGCGCCAGCAGTGTGAGCAGAAATCCCTACGAGCAGTACTTC | CASSVSRNPYEQYF
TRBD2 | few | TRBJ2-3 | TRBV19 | TGTGCCAGTCGACCCGGGACTAGGTGGGGCACAGATACGCAGTATTTT | CASRPGTRWGTDTQYF
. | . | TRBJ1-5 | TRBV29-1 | TGCAGCGTTGCTTGGACGGGGAACCAGCCCCAGCATTTT | CSVAWTGNQPQHF
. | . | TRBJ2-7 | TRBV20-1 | TGCAGTGCTACAGGAGCCTACGAGCAGTACTTC | CSATGAYEQYF
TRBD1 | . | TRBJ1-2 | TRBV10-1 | TGCGCCCCAGGGGGGACAGGGCCTTGGTACTATGGCTACACCTTC | CAPGGTGPWYYGYTF
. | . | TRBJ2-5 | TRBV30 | TGTGCCTGGAGGGGTATCCAAGAGACCCAGTACTTC | CAWRGIQETQYF
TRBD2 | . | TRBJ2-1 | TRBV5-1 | TGCGCCAGCAGCACGAACAGCGGGAGGGTCCATGAGCAGTTCTTC | CASSTNSGRVHEQFF
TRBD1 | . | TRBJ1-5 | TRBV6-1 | TGTGCCAGCAGTGAACGGAGAACAGGGGGCATTAACAATCAGCCCCAGCATTTT | CASSERRTGGINNQPQHF
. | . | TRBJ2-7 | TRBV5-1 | TGCGCCAGCAGCTTGGTGGTCTCCCCCTACGAGCAGTACTTC | CASSLVVSPYEQYF
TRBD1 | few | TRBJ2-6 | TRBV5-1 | TGCGCCAGCAGCTCCGGGACAGGGGCGGGGGCCAACGTCCTGACTTTC | CASSSGTGAGANVLTF
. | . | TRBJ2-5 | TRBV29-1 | TGCAGCGCGCGACACCCCCAAGAGACCCAGTACTTC | CSARHPQETQYF
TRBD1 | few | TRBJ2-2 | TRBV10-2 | TGCGCCAGCAGGGGGGACAGGCTCACCGGGGAGCTGTTTTTT | CASRGDRLTGELFF